The clone carrying this TCR beta chain has just a few counts. The junction shows a germline mismatch at one end, possibly a read error. Original methodology: For nucleated cells, counts were estimated from reference gene primer amplification. Using immunoSEQ multiplex PCR, the repertoire was profiled, and TCRdb retains in-frame clones only, with some absent. D and trimming come from the DNA, and the V and J calls and clone size come from that table. Of some 180,000 clones in the sample, about 88% were seen once. The sample originates from a study of blood T cell repertoires in COVID-19. Study at large: Researchers got acute and convalescent COVID-19 samples from the United States, Italy and Spain.

Followed over time, Seattle patients had been enrolled while infection was active. The sample consisted of peripheral blood. The origin of this receptor is a woman older than 75 with COVID-19, enrolled during active disease.

The CDR3 region is CASSVETSGGLEQYF. CDR3 coding DNA: TGTGCCAGCAGCGTAGAGACTAGCGGGGGGTTGGAGCAGTACTTC. This rearrangement joins TRBV11-2 to TRBJ2-7, with 13 bases matching TRBD2. The CDR3 consists of 15 residues. Germline CDR1 reads SGHAT; CDR2 reads FQNNGV.